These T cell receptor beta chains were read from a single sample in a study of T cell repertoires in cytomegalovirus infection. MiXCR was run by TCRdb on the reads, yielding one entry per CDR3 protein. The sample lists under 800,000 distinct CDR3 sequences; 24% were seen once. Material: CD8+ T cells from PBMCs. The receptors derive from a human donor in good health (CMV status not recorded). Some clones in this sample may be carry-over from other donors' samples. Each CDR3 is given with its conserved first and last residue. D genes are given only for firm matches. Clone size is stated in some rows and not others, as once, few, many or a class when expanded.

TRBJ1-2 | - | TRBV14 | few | TGTGCCAGCAGCCAAGATGGAGGGGGAGACAACTATGGCTACACCTTC | CASSQDGGGDNYGYTF
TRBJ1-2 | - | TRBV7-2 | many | TGTGCCAGCACCCTTTGGGGGGGGCAAAACCCCTATGGCTACACCTTC | CASTLWGGQNPYGYTF
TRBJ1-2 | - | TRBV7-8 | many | TGTGCCAGCAGCTTAGGGACGACGGCGAACTATGGCTACACCTTC | CASSLGTTANYGYTF
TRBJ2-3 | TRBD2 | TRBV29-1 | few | TGCAGCTCTGACTTAGCGGGGGGGCCAAAAGATACGCAGTATTTT | CSSDLAGGPKDTQYF
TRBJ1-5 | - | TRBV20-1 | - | TGCAGTGCTCCCCCGCCCGCCAGCAATCAGCCCCAGCATTTT | CSAPPPASNQPQHF
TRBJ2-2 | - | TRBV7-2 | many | TGTGCCAGCAGCAACGGGCAGGGGGGCACCGGGGAGCTGTTTTTT | CASSNGQGGTGELFF
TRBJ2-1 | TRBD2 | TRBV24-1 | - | TGTGCCACCAGTGACGTGACTAGCGGGGACTCCCACTACAATGAGCAGTTCTTC | CATSDVTSGDSHYNEQFF
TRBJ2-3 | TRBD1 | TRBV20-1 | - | TGCAGCCAACAGGGGGTTTCTCCCACAGATACGCAGTATTTT | CSQQGVSPTDTQYF
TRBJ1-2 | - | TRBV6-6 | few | TGTGCCAGCCTCAGCGGGGGGATTCGGGGCTACACCTTC | CASLSGGIRGYTF
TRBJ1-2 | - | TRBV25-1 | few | TGTGCCAGCAGTGTAGGGGATTATGGCTACACCTTC | CASSVGDYGYTF